This T cell receptor beta chain was sequenced for a study of blood T cells in healthy people across ages. A second about 7 to 11 cycle PCR used barcoded and J-beta primers. TCRdb reanalysed the 5' RACE reads using MiXCR and keeps one entry per CDR3 protein. The top ten clones hold about 20% of a sample with some 700,000 distinct CDR3 sequences, more than 40% of them seen once. Turning to this clonotype: Its antigen is unknown.

Points from the study as a whole: A conclusive naive versus antigen-experienced comparison was prevented by the unsorted PBMCs. Donors of long life had a larger count of naive CD4+ cells and greater diversity than aged donors. Shifts in expanded clonotypes may have been confounded by donor CMV status, which was unknown.

The sample comprised blood. This TCR was sampled from a woman aged 55-69 years in good health.

The DNA of the CDR3 is TGTGCCAGCAGCCCTCGACTAGGGTACAACATTCAGTACTTC. This sequence encodes CASSPRLGYNIQYF. The chain carries TRBV11-2 and TRBJ2-4, with a tentative D call TRBD2 (6 bases). This CDR3 region has 14 residues. Per germline, CDR1 SGHAT and CDR2 FQNNGV. The germline V and J ends were trimmed by 5 bases and 7 bases, with 15 bases remaining between them.